A single sample is the source of the 20 T cell receptor beta chains below, sequenced in a study of blood T cell repertoires in COVID-19. Produced via immunoSEQ multiplex PCR; TCRdb's table is partial and in-frame only. The table has roughly 200,000 clones, 65% to 90% seen once. The sequenced material came from PBMCs or T cells enriched from blood (not recorded which). The receptors were gathered from a middle-aged man who had recovered from COVID-19.

This chain joins TRBV19 and TRBJ1-5; D is uncertain. Germline CDR1 is LNHDA and CDR2 is SQIVND (reference sequence). Trimming shortened V by 4 bases and J by 0 bases, and 10 bases separated the two germline ends. CDR3 length: 15 amino acids. The CDR3 DNA reads as TGTGCCAGTAGTACCAGGCTTTATAGCAATCAGCCCCAGCATTTT. This sequence encodes CASSTRLYSNQPQHF.

This clone is a singleton in its sample. The rearrangement links TRBV27 to TRBJ1-4; no reliable D call. The CDR3 contains 13 residues. Germline V gene data show CDR1 as MNHEY and CDR2 as SMNVEV (reference sequence). V was shortened by 0 bases and J by 5 bases, with 4 bases between the two germline ends. CDR3 sequence (DNA): TGTGCCAGCAGTTTATCGCGAAATGAAAAACTGTTTTTT. Its protein is CASSLSRNEKLFF.

The chain carries TRBV27 and TRBJ1-2; the match to TRBD1 covers 7 bases. CDR1 and CDR2 (germline): MNHEY, SMNVEV (reference sequence). The CDR3 is 15 residues long. Losses at the gene ends were 0 bases for V and 4 bases for J; bases not matched to a gene: 5. The CDR3, as DNA: TGTGCCAGCAGTTTATCCGTAGGGGGCTTCTATGGCTACACCTTC. This encodes CASSLSVGGFYGYTF.

V is TRBV7-9 and J is TRBJ2-5; 7 bases fit TRBD1. CDR1 is SEHNR and CDR2 is FQNEAQ in the germline V gene (reference sequence). The CDR3 totals 16 residues. The V gene end was trimmed by 5 bases and the J gene end by 3 bases; junction bases not matched to a gene: 12. The CDR3 reads CASSPPTGSYEETQYF. The CDR3, as DNA: TGTGCCAGCAGCCCCCCGACAGGGTCGTACGAAGAGACCCAGTACTTC.

This chain's CDR3 is CASSESNREETQYF. CDR3 DNA: TGCGCCAGCAGTGAGTCTAACAGGGAAGAGACCCAGTACTTC. V gene TRBV10-2 combines with J gene TRBJ2-5; possible D gene TRBD1, 6 bases. Germline CDR1 WSHSY, CDR2 SAAADI. Trimming stripped 0 bases from V and 3 bases from J, with 8 bases between. This CDR3 comprises 14 residues.

The genes are TRBV18 and TRBJ1-5, with D possibly TRBD1 on 6 matching bases. Germline V lookup: CDR1 KGHSH, CDR2 LQKENI. The CDR3 runs 15 residues. The ends were cut back, 1 base at V and 6 bases at J, with 13 bases in the middle. The CDR3 loop is CASSPRGGAGQPQHF. The CDR3 DNA is TGTGCCAGCTCACCACGGGGGGGCGCGGGTCAGCCCCAGCATTTT. The full variable domain, in which reference TRBV18 and TRBJ1-5 provide the parts outside the CDR3, is NAGVMQNPRHLVRRRGQEARLRCSPMKGHSHVYWYRQLPEEGLKFMVYLQKENIIDESGMPKERFSAEFPKEGPSILRIQQVVRGDSAAYFCASSPRGGAGQPQHFGDGTRLSIL.

V gene TRBV30 combines with J gene TRBJ2-1; TRBD1 matches at 8 bases. CDR1 is GTSNPN, CDR2 SVGIG, per germline (reference sequence). This CDR3 comprises 19 residues. Unmatched junction bases numbered 20, after V lost 3 bases and J lost 4 bases. This chain's CDR3 is CAWRAVQGTGRRSYNEQFF. In DNA form, the CDR3 reads TGTGCCTGGAGAGCTGTACAGGGGACAGGCAGGAGGAGTTACAATGAGCAGTTCTTC.

This chain links TRBV28 with TRBJ1-4; D perhaps matches TRBD1 (5 bases). The CDR3 runs 15 residues. Germline-derived CDR1 and CDR2 are MDHEN and SYDVKM. Trimming left V 6 bases short and J 7 bases short, with 18 bases between. The CDR3 DNA reads TGTGCCAGCAGCCAAAGTGGGGTAAGGGGTGAAAAACTGTTTTTT. Protein product: CASSQSGVRGEKLFF.

This rearrangement joins TRBV11-3 to TRBJ2-2, with 7 bases fitting TRBD2. The V and J ends lost 4 bases and 3 bases, in that order; junction bases with no gene match: 11. Germline-derived CDR1 and CDR2 are SGHNT and YENEEA. The CDR3 has 17 residues. The CDR3 DNA follows: TGTGCCAGCAGCTCCCGCCGGGGGAGGGCCGACACCGGGGAGCTGTTTTTT. Its protein is CASSSRRGRADTGELFF.

This clone was seen only once. The rearrangement joins TRBV12-3 or TRBV12-4 to TRBJ1-2; D perhaps matches TRBD1 (6 bases). The CDR3 sequence is 13 residues long. Trimming stripped 5 bases from V and 4 bases from J, with 11 bases between. CDR3 sequence (DNA): TGTGCCAGCAGTAGACAGGTTCGCTATGGCTACACCTTC. It encodes CASSRQVRYGYTF.

The chain employs TRBV4-2 and TRBJ1-6; 7 bases agree with TRBD1. The ends lost 1 base at V and 11 bases at J; junction bases unmatched: 8. CDR3 length: 15 amino acids. The germline CDR1 and CDR2 sequences are LGHNA and YNFKEQ. As DNA, the CDR3 is TGTGCCAGCAGCCAAGCTTGGCAGGGGGTTACACCCCTCCACTTT. The encoded protein is CASSQAWQGVTPLHF.

The J gene is TRBJ1-2, the V gene TRBV12-3 or TRBV12-4, with D possibly matching TRBD1 (5 bases). The V end lost 1 base, the J end lost 8 bases, and 8 bases lay between the germline ends. This CDR3 has 12 residues. CDR3 amino acids: CASSLGQTGYTF. In DNA, the CDR3 is TGTGCCAGCAGTTTAGGACAGACAGGCTACACCTTC.

This chain links TRBV14 with TRBJ1-1; no firm D call. The CDR3 consists of 15 residues. In germline, CDR1 is SGHDN, CDR2 FVKESK. V was clipped by 1 base and J by 5 bases, with 14 bases between them. The chain's CDR3 is CASSQAPGRWTEAFF. The CDR3 DNA reads TGTGCCAGCAGCCAAGCCCCGGGTAGGTGGACTGAAGCTTTCTTT.

The chain carries TRBV28 and TRBJ1-6; the D gene is possibly TRBD1 (5 bases). The CDR3 is 16 residues long. Trimming took off 2 bases at V and 18 bases at J, with 26 bases between the two ends. Germline CDR1 and CDR2: MDHEN and SYDVKM. CDR3 in amino acids: CASSLISGGPVASGHF. As DNA, the CDR3 is TGTGCCAGCAGTTTAATTTCGGGGGGACCGGTCGCCTCTGGCCACTTT.

This clone was seen more than once but under ten times. The chain is built from TRBV5-1 and TRBJ2-7, with D tentatively TRBD2 (6 bases). The CDR3 spans 15 residues. The V gene lost 4 bases and the J gene lost 2 bases, with 16 bases spanning the gap. Per the germline V gene, CDR1 is SGHRS and CDR2 is YFSETQ. DNA for the CDR3: TGCGCCAGCAGCCCTCCGATACGGGGGACCTACGAGCAGTACGTC. It codes for CASSPPIRGTYEQYV.

V and J are TRBV15 and TRBJ1-4; possible D gene TRBD1, 5 bases. This CDR3 contains 19 residues. Germline V gene lookup returns CDR1 LNHNV and CDR2 YYDKDF (reference sequence). The ends were cut back, 0 bases at V and 7 bases at J, with 24 bases in the middle. The CDR3 DNA sequence: TGTGCCACCAGCAGAGATCGGGCCCAACGGGGGGAGTTGGGTGAAAAACTGTTTTTT. Residues: CATSRDRAQRGELGEKLFF. Full variable domain (outside the CDR3, taken from reference TRBV15 and TRBJ1-4): DAMVIQNPRYQVTQFGKPVTLSCSQTLNHNVMYWYQQKSSQAPKLLFHYYDKDFNNEADTPDNFQSRRPNTSFCFLDIRSPGLGDTAMYLCATSRDRAQRGELGEKLFFGSGTQLSVL.

The J gene is TRBJ1-1, the V gene TRBV2; TRBD1 is a possible D gene (5 bases). Trimming left V 1 base short and J 2 bases short, with 11 bases between. This CDR3 has 15 residues. From germline, CDR1 is SNHLY and CDR2 FYNNEI. The CDR3 DNA sequence: TGTGCCAGCAGTGAAGGCTTCACAGGCAACACTGAAGCTTTCTTT. Translating it yields CASSEGFTGNTEAFF.

This chain joins TRBV18 and TRBJ2-7; 8 bases match TRBD1. Trimming at V came to 3 bases and at J to 1 base, leaving 8 bases not matched to a gene. The CDR3 is 16 amino acids. The germline gives CDR1 KGHSH, CDR2 LQKENI. In DNA form, the CDR3 reads TGTGCCAGCTCACCGTCCCGGACAGGGATGTCCTACGAGCAGTACTTC. Translation gives CASSPSRTGMSYEQYF.

The V and J genes are TRBV7-2 and TRBJ1-1; no clear D gene. Germline CDR1 reads SGHTA; CDR2 reads FQGNSA. Deletions cut 5 bases from V and 8 bases from J, with 18 bases between. The CDR3 consists of 14 residues. The CDR3 DNA reads as TGTGCCAGCAGCGACGCTACTAGCGGCAGGGAAGCTTTCTTT. Its protein product is CASSDATSGREAFF.

A few counts support this clone. The V call is TRBV7-9, the J call TRBJ2-5, with 14 bases aligning to TRBD2. The CDR3 extends over 15 amino acids. The germline V gene has CDR1 SEHNR and CDR2 FQNEAQ (reference sequence). V shed 5 bases and J 5 bases; nucleotides not matched to a gene: 4. The CDR3 region has the DNA TGTGCCAGCAGCGCGACTAGCGGGAGGGCGGAGACCCAGTACTTC. Translation: CASSATSGRAETQYF.